This is a list of T cell receptor beta chains from one sample in a study of cytomegalovirus exposure and HLA in healthy donors. The assay was immunoSEQ multiplex PCR, and TCRdb's table has in-frame clones only and misses some. The sample comprises approximately 110,000 clones, approximately 80% of which are singletons, and 22% rests with the top ten. The sequenced sample consisted of PBMCs. All receptors derive from a man aged 25 to 40 in good health and CMV-seropositive. Both conserved end residues are part of each CDR3. A D gene is named only where the DNA matches it firmly. Part of the rows lack a size; the others show once, few, many or a class for expanded clones.

CDR3,DNA,D,V,size,J
CASSPPGQPQHF,TGTGCCAGCAGCCCCCCGGGGCAGCCCCAGCATTTT,-,TRBV7-9,-,TRBJ1-5
CASSLLVRVTDTQYF,TGTGCCAGCAGCTTACTCGTGAGGGTCACAGATACGCAGTATTTT,-,TRBV11-2,-,TRBJ2-3
CAWSVGDTDTQYF,TGTGCCTGGAGTGTAGGAGATACAGATACGCAGTATTTT,-,TRBV30,-,TRBJ2-3
CASSVLAGGTGELFF,TGTGCCAGCAGCGTCTTAGCAGGGGGCACCGGGGAGCTGTTTTTT,TRBD1,TRBV2,-,TRBJ2-2
CASSLARGRVPDTQYF,TGTGCCAGCAGCTTAGCGCGGGGCAGGGTTCCAGATACGCAGTATTTT,-,TRBV11-1,-,TRBJ2-3
CASSPGLVSYEQYF,TGTGCCAGCTCACCGGGCCTTGTGTCCTACGAGCAGTACTTC,-,TRBV18,-,TRBJ2-7
CASSPRGPGNTIYF,TGTGCCAGCTCACCGAGAGGGCCGGGAAACACCATATATTTT,-,TRBV18,-,TRBJ1-3
CASSLAQIFYGYTF,TGTGCCAGCAGCTTGGCACAGATCTTCTATGGCTACACCTTC,-,TRBV5-8,-,TRBJ1-2
CAWSEGQPGNTIYF,TGTGCCTGGAGTGAAGGACAGCCTGGAAACACCATATATTTT,-,TRBV30,-,TRBJ1-3
CASSSLYGAGDEQFF,TGTGCCAGCAGCTCACTGTACGGCGCAGGCGATGAGCAGTTCTTC,-,TRBV7-9,-,TRBJ2-1
CASSDHRANSPLHF,TGTGCCAGCAGTGACCACAGGGCCAATTCACCCCTCCACTTT,-,TRBV6-1,-,TRBJ1-6
CSVAYNEQFF,TGCAGCGTTGCATACAATGAGCAGTTCTTC,-,TRBV29-1,once,TRBJ2-1
CASSLGQIGLSGNTIYF,TGCGCCAGCAGCCTTGGACAGATAGGGTTATCTGGAAACACCATATATTTT,-,TRBV5-1,few,TRBJ1-3
CASSLGWTGKETQYF,TGTGCCAGCAGCTTGGGTTGGACAGGGAAAGAGACCCAGTACTTC,TRBD1,TRBV5-6,-,TRBJ2-5
CASQTGPEETQYF,TGTGCTAGTCAGACAGGGCCGGAAGAGACCCAGTACTTC,TRBD1,TRBV12-5,-,TRBJ2-5
CSSSAQGRSNEKLFF,TGTTCCAGCAGCGCGCAGGGGCGTAGTAATGAAAAACTGTTTTTT,-,TRBV7-9,-,TRBJ1-4
CASGRGDLFAFF,TGTGCCAGCGGTAGGGGCGACCTGTTCGCTTTCTTT,-,TRBV27,-,TRBJ1-1
CASSPLAGGPGDTQYF,TGTGCCAGCTCACCGCTAGCGGGAGGGCCTGGAGATACGCAGTATTTT,TRBD2,TRBV18,-,TRBJ2-3
CASSSTRLISNEQFF,TGCGCCAGCAGCTCTACTCGGTTAATCTCAAATGAGCAGTTCTTC,-,TRBV5-1,-,TRBJ2-1
CATNGRGVYNTEAFF,TGTGCCACCAATGGCCGAGGCGTCTATAACACTGAAGCTTTCTTT,-,TRBV15,-,TRBJ1-1
CASSSLTTGDTEAFF,TGTGCCAGCAGTTCACTAACTACGGGGGACACTGAAGCTTTCTTT,-,TRBV28,-,TRBJ1-1
CASSFRGPGVPAFF,TGTGCCAGCAGCTTTAGAGGCCCAGGGGTTCCAGCTTTCTTT,-,TRBV5-8,-,TRBJ1-1
CSVVGVSTDTQYF,TGCAGCGTTGTTGGAGTATCCACAGATACGCAGTATTTT,-,TRBV29-1,-,TRBJ2-3
CASSVVEGVETQYF,TGTGCCAGCTCAGTCGTCGAAGGGGTTGAGACCCAGTACTTC,-,TRBV18,few,TRBJ2-5
CASSSAGVDKFF,TGTGCCAGCAGCAGCGCAGGGGTTGATAAGTTCTTC,-,TRBV5-5,-,TRBJ2-1
CSVVRGQTQDTQYF,TGCAGCGTTGTGAGGGGGCAGACTCAAGATACGCAGTATTTT,TRBD1,TRBV29-1,-,TRBJ2-3
CASSEGLAGYEQYF,TGTGCCAGCAGTGAGGGACTAGCGGGTTACGAGCAGTACTTC,TRBD2,TRBV6-1,-,TRBJ2-7
CATVNRGTTYEQYF,TGTGCCACCGTAAACAGGGGGACGACCTACGAGCAGTACTTC,TRBD1,TRBV28,few,TRBJ2-7
CASSGRALYNSPLHF,TGTGCCAGCAGCGGCAGGGCTCTCTATAATTCACCCCTCCACTTT,-,TRBV5-6,-,TRBJ1-6
CASSPSDTRGAFF,TGTGCCAGCTCACCTTCGGACACCCGAGGAGCTTTCTTT,-,TRBV18,few,TRBJ1-1
CASSQKGTGGVFREKLFF,TGCGCCAGCAGCCAAAAAGGGACAGGGGGAGTTTTTCGCGAAAAACTGTTTTTT,TRBD1,TRBV4-1,-,TRBJ1-4
CASSDPGQGFDYGYTF,TGTGCCAGCAGTGACCCGGGACAGGGGTTTGACTATGGCTACACCTTC,TRBD1,TRBV6-1,-,TRBJ1-2
CASTLGQPANYGYTF,TGTGCCAGCACCCTGGGACAGCCCGCTAACTATGGCTACACCTTC,TRBD1,TRBV2,once,TRBJ1-2
CAWSSRQGRNEKLFF,TGTGCCTGGAGTTCCAGACAGGGGCGAAATGAAAAACTGTTTTTT,TRBD1,TRBV30,-,TRBJ1-4
CASSRYASNQPQHF,TGTGCCAGCAGCCGCTACGCCAGCAATCAGCCCCAGCATTTT,-,TRBV5-6,-,TRBJ1-5